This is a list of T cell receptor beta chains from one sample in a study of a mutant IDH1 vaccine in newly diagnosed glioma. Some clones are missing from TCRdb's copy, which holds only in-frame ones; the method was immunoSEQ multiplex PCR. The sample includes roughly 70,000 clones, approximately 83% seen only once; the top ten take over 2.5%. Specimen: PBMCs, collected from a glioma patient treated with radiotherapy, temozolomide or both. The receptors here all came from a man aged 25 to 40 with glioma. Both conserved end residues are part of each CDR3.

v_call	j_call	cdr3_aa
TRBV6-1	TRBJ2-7	CASSDRGFDEQYF
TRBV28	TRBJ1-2	CASSLSDRGNSGYTF
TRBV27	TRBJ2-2	CASRLYTGELFF
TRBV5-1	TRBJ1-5	CASSLEQFQPQHF
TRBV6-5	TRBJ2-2	CASSYSHGEAGELFF
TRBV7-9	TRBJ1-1	CASSSGGTEAFF
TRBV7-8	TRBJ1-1	CASSQTGNPWNTEAFF
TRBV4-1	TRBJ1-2	CASSHVLKGPNYGYTF
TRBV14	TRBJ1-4	CASSQERGLEKLFF
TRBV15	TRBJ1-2	CATSRETGSNYGYTF
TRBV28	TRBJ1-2	CASSLRLNYGYTF
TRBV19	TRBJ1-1	CASSAQGARTEAFF
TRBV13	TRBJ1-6	CASSLDRDRNSPLHF
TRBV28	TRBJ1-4	CASRGPGKTNEKLFF
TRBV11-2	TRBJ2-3	CASSLEWVGSTDTQYF
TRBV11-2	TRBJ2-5	CASSLGTSGGQKTQYF
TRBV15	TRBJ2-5	CATSKGRETQYF
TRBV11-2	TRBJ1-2	CASSPLTGTRSDGYTF
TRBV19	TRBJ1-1	CASSMNRDRAREAFF
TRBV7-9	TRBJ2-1	CASSLGGGEQFF
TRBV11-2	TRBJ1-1	CASSSQGQGDPEAFF
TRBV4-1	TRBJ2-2	CASSQGRSLSGTGELFF
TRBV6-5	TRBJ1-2	CASSYSTGTTPYGYTF
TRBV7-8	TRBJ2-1	CASSFRQGAYNEQFF
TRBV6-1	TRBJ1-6	CASSGRGHDSPLHF
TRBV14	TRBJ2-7	CASSQDLGYEQYF
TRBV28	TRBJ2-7	CASSQLRGGQYF
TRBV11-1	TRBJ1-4	CASTSLPGQGGEKLFF
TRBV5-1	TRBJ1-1	CASSFLQNTEAFF
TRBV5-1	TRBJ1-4	CASSLDGTGNEKLFF
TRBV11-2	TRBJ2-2	CASSLRYTGELFF
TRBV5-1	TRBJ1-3	CASRIGSTTSGNTIYF
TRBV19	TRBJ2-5	CASSIFIGETQYF
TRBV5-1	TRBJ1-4	CASSRQQGEEEKLFF
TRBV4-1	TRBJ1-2	CASSQEGGLGYTF
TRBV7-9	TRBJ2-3	CASSPIRQDTQYF
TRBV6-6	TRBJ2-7	CASSYGGGGGYEQYF
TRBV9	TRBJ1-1	CASRTGGAGTEAFF
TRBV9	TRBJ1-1	CASSPQGIRWVEAFF
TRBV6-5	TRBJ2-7	CASSYTGTPHEQYF
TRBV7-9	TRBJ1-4	CASSLLRGLLGEKLFF
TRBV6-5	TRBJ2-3	CASSYGLAGITDTQYF
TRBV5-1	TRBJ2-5	CASSLWGWVTEETQYF
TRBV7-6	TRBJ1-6	CASSLSEGSPLHF
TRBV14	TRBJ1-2	CASSQLGPGGYTF
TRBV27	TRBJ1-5	CASSLGQEAQPQHF
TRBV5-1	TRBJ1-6	CASSLGQPNSPLHF
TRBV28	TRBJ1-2	CASNFREVRGYTF
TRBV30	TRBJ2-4	CAWSVGGVAKNIQYF
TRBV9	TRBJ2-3	CASSVLRQGAKDTQYF
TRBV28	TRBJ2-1	CASGLAGGGEQFF
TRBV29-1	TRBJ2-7	CSAEGPGNSYEQYF
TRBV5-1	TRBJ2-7	CASSSSGGPYEQYF
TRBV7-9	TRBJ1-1	CASSTTGAWNTEAFF